These 31 T cell receptor beta chains came from one sample sequenced in a study of early T cells in non-severe SARS-CoV-2 infection. TCRdb independently ran MiXCR on the 5' RACE reads; one entry per CDR3 protein. The table includes some 82,000 distinct CDR3 sequences, 10% to 15% detected once. The source was whole blood, collected at baseline. These receptor sequences come from an adult who was a healthcare worker with PCR-confirmed SARS-CoV-2 infection or an uninfected control (not recorded which).

Only a few counts were recorded for this clonotype. The rearrangement joins TRBV9 to TRBJ1-6; no firm D call. CDR1 is SGDLS, CDR2 YYNGEE, per germline. V was shortened by 4 bases and J by 14 bases, with 16 bases between the two germline ends. This CDR3 spans 13 amino acids. The CDR3, as DNA: TGTGCCAGCAGCCCCCCAACGGGGTCAGCCCTCCACTTT. Its protein is CASSPPTGSALHF.

This clonotype was counted between two and nine times. The V gene is TRBV6-5, the J gene TRBJ2-1; no clear D. The CDR3 sequence is 13 residues long. Per the germline V gene, CDR1 is MNHEY and CDR2 is SVGAGI. Trimming removed 5 bases from V and 5 bases from J, with 10 bases in between. The CDR3 nucleotides read TGTGCCAGCAGTGGGGTAATCAACAATGAGCAGTTCTTC. Translated: CASSGVINNEQFF.

V is TRBV24-1 and J is TRBJ1-5, with 10 bases lining up with TRBD1. CDR3 length: 15 residues. V shed 5 bases, J shed 6 bases, and the junction held 6 bases outside the gene matches. Germline CDR1 and CDR2: KGHDR and SFDVKD. The CDR3 DNA reads TGTGCCACCAGTGTCGGGACAGGGGAAGGTCAGCCCCAGCATTTT. This gives the protein CATSVGTGEGQPQHF.

The chain is built from TRBV18 and TRBJ1-2; D unclear. The V gene lost 2 bases and the J gene lost 5 bases, with 15 bases spanning the gap. From germline, CDR1 is KGHSH and CDR2 LQKENI. The CDR3 sequence is 15 residues long. The CDR3 DNA reads TGTGCCAGCTCACCAATTAGGACCGTCGTTTATGGCTACACCTTC. Amino acid sequence: CASSPIRTVVYGYTF. Full variable domain (rest looked up from reference TRBV18 and TRBJ1-2): NAGVMQNPRHLVRRRGQEARLRCSPMKGHSHVYWYRQLPEEGLKFMVYLQKENIIDESGMPKERFSAEFPKEGPSILRIQQVVRGDSAAYFCASSPIRTVVYGYTFGSGTRLTVV.

This clonotype was detected many times. The V gene is TRBV27, the J gene TRBJ1-6; D remains ambiguous. The V gene lost 0 bases and the J gene lost 4 bases, with 10 bases spanning the gap. The CDR3 extends over 16 amino acids. From germline, CDR1 is MNHEY and CDR2 SMNVEV (reference sequence). The CDR3 spells CASSLSTQKYNSPLHF. CDR3 coding DNA: TGTGCCAGCAGTTTATCGACACAGAAATATAATTCACCCCTCCACTTT.

The chain joins TRBV30 to TRBJ1-1, with a possible D match to TRBD1 (6 bases). Germline V lookup: CDR1 GTSNPN, CDR2 SVGIG (reference sequence). The CDR3 totals 12 residues. Trimming pared 0 bases from V and 8 bases from J, leaving 10 bases between. The CDR3 protein is CAWSVGQREAFF. The CDR3 coding sequence is TGTGCCTGGAGTGTAGGACAGAGAGAAGCTTTCTTT.

This clonotype was found many times. The chain uses TRBV19 and TRBJ2-3; 10 bases are a match to TRBD2. The CDR3 totals 18 residues. The V gene end was trimmed by 2 bases and the J gene end by 0 bases; junction bases not matched to a gene: 8. Germline V CDR1 and CDR2: LNHDA, SQIVND (reference sequence). The CDR3 nucleotides are TGTGCCAGTAGTATACAATCGGGACTAGCGTATAGCACAGATACGCAGTATTTT. It codes for CASSIQSGLAYSTDTQYF. The full variable domain, rest sourced from reference TRBV19 and TRBJ2-3, is DGGITQSPKYLFRKEGQNVTLSCEQNLNHDAMYWYRQDPGQGLRLIYYSQIVNDFQKGDIAEGYSVSREKKESFPLTVTSAQKNPTAFYLCASSIQSGLAYSTDTQYFGPGTRLTVL.

This clonotype came up a few times. CDR3: CSAESQTGESAFF. The CDR3 region has the DNA TGCAGTGCCGAATCTCAGACAGGAGAGTCTGCTTTCTTT. The V call is TRBV20-1, the J call TRBJ1-1; maybe TRBD1 (6 bases). Germline V gene lookup returns CDR1 DFQATT and CDR2 SNEGSKA (reference sequence). The CDR3 consists of 13 residues. The V end lost 6 bases, the J end lost 11 bases, and 22 bases lay between the germline ends.

This clonotype was observed a few times. One end of the junction does not line up with germline, which may come from a read error. The V and J genes are TRBV7-7 and TRBJ1-1; unclear D gene. The CDR3 extends over 12 amino acids. Germline CDR1 reads SSHAT; CDR2 reads FNYEAQ (reference sequence). The chain's CDR3 is CASSRLDTEAFF. The DNA of the CDR3 is TGTGCTAGCAGCCGCCTGGACACTGAAGCTTTCTTT.

In nucleotides, the CDR3 is TGTGCCACCAGTCCCGGGACAGCCACCAACAATGAGCAGTTCTTC. Translated: CATSPGTATNNEQFF. The chain has TRBV24-1 and TRBJ2-1, with TRBD1 matching 7 bases. The CDR3 sequence is 15 residues long. The germline CDR1 and CDR2 sequences are KGHDR and SFDVKD. With 6 bases clipped from V and 5 bases from J, the junction kept 9 bases outside the gene matches.

Regarding this clonotype: Germline is not matched at one junction end, which may reflect a read error. The gene calls are TRBV2 and TRBJ2-3, with 8 bases fitting TRBD2. The germline V gene encodes CDR1 SNHLY and CDR2 FYNNEI. The CDR3 has 15 amino acids. CDR3 loop: CVSTRRSGGTDTQYF. The CDR3 nucleotides read TGTGTCAGCACCCGGCGTAGCGGGGGCACAGATACGCAGTATTTT.

The chain links TRBV6-6 to TRBJ2-4; TRBD2 agrees at 7 bases. V was pared by 6 bases and J by 0 bases, with 11 bases of the junction left unmatched. The CDR3 length is 17 residues. The germline V gene encodes CDR1 MNHNY and CDR2 SVGAGI (reference sequence). CDR3 sequence: CASSPRGESSAKNIQYF. The CDR3, as DNA: TGTGCCAGCAGCCCCCGGGGGGAGAGCTCAGCCAAAAACATTCAGTACTTC.

J is TRBJ2-1 and V is TRBV20-1, with D perhaps assigned TRBD1 or TRBD2 (5 bases each). Germline V gene data show CDR1 as DFQATT and CDR2 as SNEGSKA (reference sequence). The CDR3 contains 13 residues. The germline V and J ends were trimmed by 3 bases and 6 bases, with 12 bases remaining between them. The CDR3 bases are TGCAGTGCTAGTCTAGAGGGGCGCAATGAGCAGTTCTTC. It translates to CSASLEGRNEQFF.

This clonotype was counted at least ten times. V is TRBV12-3 or TRBV12-4 and J is TRBJ1-1, with 7 bases fitting TRBD1. The ends lost 6 bases at V and 10 bases at J; junction bases unmatched: 5. This CDR3 has 11 residues. The CDR3 here is CASRQGNGAFF. The CDR3 DNA is TGTGCCAGCAGACAGGGGAACGGAGCTTTCTTT.

This clonotype turned up a few times. This chain's CDR3 is CASSLAGTGFSGNTIYF. CDR3 DNA: TGTGCCAGCAGCTTAGCCGGGACAGGGTTCTCTGGAAACACCATATATTTT. The V gene is TRBV7-9, the J gene TRBJ1-3; TRBD1 agrees at 9 bases. Trimming took 0 bases from V and 0 from J; bases not matched to a gene: 3. The CDR3 has 17 amino acids. Germline CDR1 SEHNR, CDR2 FQNEAQ (reference sequence).

This rearrangement joins TRBV6-2 or TRBV6-3 to TRBJ2-3, with no clear D. This CDR3 has 12 residues. V was cut by 8 bases and J by 7 bases, with 13 bases left in between. CDR1 MNHEY and CDR2 SVGEGT come from the germline V gene. CDR3 residues: CASARRSNTQYF. As DNA, the CDR3 is TGTGCCAGCGCACGTCGGTCTAATACGCAGTATTTT.

The table lists this clonotype with a few counts. The junction departs from the called germline gene at one end, perhaps through a read error. The V gene is TRBV3-1, the J gene TRBJ2-3; either TRBD1 or TRBD2 may fit D (5 bases each). The length of the CDR3 is 12 residues. From germline, CDR1 is LGHDT and CDR2 YNNKEL (reference sequence). For the CDR3, the DNA is TGTGCCAGCAGCCCTGAGGGGAGATCCCCCTCCTTT. Its translation is CASSPEGRSPSF.

The chain recombines TRBV6-5 with TRBJ2-1, with D perhaps assigned TRBD1 or TRBD2 (6 bases each). V gave up 2 bases and J gave up 8 bases, with 10 bases separating them. This CDR3 has 13 amino acids. Germline V gene lookup returns CDR1 MNHEY and CDR2 SVGAGI. CDR3 DNA: TGTGCCAGCAGTTACCTTAGGGGGGATGAGCAGTTCTTC. It specifies CASSYLRGDEQFF.

V gene TRBV28 combines with J gene TRBJ1-5; D unclear. Germline V lookup: CDR1 MDHEN, CDR2 SYDVKM. This CDR3 contains 12 residues. The germline V and J ends were trimmed by 6 bases and 4 bases, with 7 bases remaining between them. CDR3 loop: CASRVVNQPQHF. The CDR3 DNA is TGTGCCAGCAGGGTTGTGAATCAGCCCCAGCATTTT.

The rearrangement links TRBV12-3 or TRBV12-4 to TRBJ1-1; possible D gene TRBD1, 5 bases. This CDR3 is 14 amino acids long. Trimming took off 1 base at V and 6 bases at J, with 12 bases between the two ends. The CDR3 DNA reads as TGTGCCAGCAGTTTAGAAACAGACAGTTCTGAAGCTTTCTTT. Residues: CASSLETDSSEAFF.

In its sample, this clonotype was seen many times. The chain has TRBV9 and TRBJ1-1; tentative D call: TRBD1 (5 bases). Germline values: CDR1 SGDLS, CDR2 YYNGEE. This CDR3 region has 19 residues. V lost 2 bases, J lost 5 bases, and 28 bases lay in between. The CDR3 loop is CASSVPIRCPGDGRTEAFF. In nucleotides, the CDR3 is TGTGCCAGCAGCGTCCCTATCCGGTGCCCCGGGGACGGGCGAACTGAAGCTTTCTTT. The entire variable domain, with the rest obtained from reference TRBV9 and TRBJ1-1, is as follows: DSGVTQTPKHLITATGQRVTLRCSPRSGDLSVYWYQQSLDQGLQFLIQYYNGEERAKGNILERFSAQQFPDLHSELNLSSLELGDSALYFCASSVPIRCPGDGRTEAFFGQGTRLTVV.

The chain carries TRBV6-5 and TRBJ1-1, with no clear D. Germline assignment: CDR1 MNHEY and CDR2 SVGAGI. V lost 5 bases and J lost 6, with 13 bases in between. This CDR3 comprises 13 residues. The DNA of the CDR3 is TGTGCCAGCAGTACCTCGCTCGGGTCTGAAGCTTTCTTT. This translates into CASSTSLGSEAFF.

A few counts support this clonotype. This chain joins TRBV13 and TRBJ1-2; D unclear. The CDR3 is 14 residues long. Germline assignment: CDR1 PRHDT and CDR2 FYEKMQ (reference sequence). Trimming stripped 4 bases from V and 4 bases from J, with 13 bases between. The chain's CDR3 is CASSSEGGSYGYTF. The CDR3 DNA reads TGTGCCAGCAGCTCCGAGGGAGGGAGCTATGGCTACACCTTC. The variable domain in full, with the rest retrieved from reference TRBV13 and TRBJ1-2, is AAGVIQSPRHLIKEKRETATLKCYPIPRHDTVYWYQQGPGQDPQFLISFYEKMQSDKGSIPDRFSAQQFSDYHSELNMSSLELGDSALYFCASSSEGGSYGYTFGSGTRLTVV.

This chain joins TRBV7-2 and TRBJ1-1; weak D call: TRBD1 (5 bases). Germline CDR1 SGHTA, CDR2 FQGNSA. The CDR3 length is 13 residues. V was clipped by 5 bases and J by 7 bases, with 14 bases between them. DNA for the CDR3: TGTGCCAGCAGCCTGACGGGGACCCTTGAAGCTTTCTTT. It yields the protein CASSLTGTLEAFF.

This rearrangement joins TRBV7-6 to TRBJ2-5; tentatively, D is TRBD2 (6 bases). CDR3 length equals 14 residues. Germline loops: CDR1 SGHVS, CDR2 FNYEAQ. Trimming took off 6 bases at V and 2 bases at J, with 13 bases between the two ends. The CDR3 region is CASSRDFTQETQYF. CDR3 DNA sequence: TGTGCCAGCAGTCGGGACTTCACACAAGAGACCCAGTACTTC.

V gene TRBV20-1 combines with J gene TRBJ1-2; 7 bases line up with TRBD1. Germline V gene sequence: CDR1 DFQATT, CDR2 SNEGSKA (reference sequence). CDR3 size: 16 residues. V was clipped by 5 bases and J by 7 bases; unmatched bases: 19. The CDR3 spells CSAGINRQGGLRGYTF. CDR3 nucleotide sequence: TGCAGTGCTGGGATTAACCGACAGGGTGGGTTACGTGGCTACACCTTC.

This clonotype was seen repeatedly, ten times or more. The rearrangement uses TRBV20-1 and TRBJ1-1, with D tentatively TRBD1 (5 bases). The germline CDR1 and CDR2 sequences are DFQATT and SNEGSKA (reference sequence). The CDR3 runs 13 residues. V lost 3 bases and J lost 10, with 18 bases in between. CDR3 residues: CSARYRRDRGAFF. The CDR3 DNA is TGCAGTGCTAGGTACCGGCGGGACCGGGGAGCTTTCTTT.

This clonotype was observed a few times. The chain combines TRBV20-1 with TRBJ1-5, with no clear D. Trimming left V 3 bases short and J 5 bases short, with 8 bases between. Germline V gene data show CDR1 as DFQATT and CDR2 as SNEGSKA (reference sequence). The CDR3 has 12 amino acids. CDR3 amino acids: CSARVPDQPQHF. Here the CDR3 DNA reads TGCAGTGCTAGGGTACCGGATCAGCCCCAGCATTTT.

This clonotype was observed at least ten times. V is TRBV5-1 and J is TRBJ2-2, with TRBD1 as a possible D gene (5 bases). The CDR3 has 15 residues. Germline-derived CDR1 and CDR2 are SGHRS and YFSETQ. The V end lost 4 bases, the J end lost 4 bases, and 14 bases lay between the germline ends. CDR3 DNA: TGCGCCAGCAGCCCCACTCCTGGGGCCACCGGGGAGCTGTTTTTT. Amino acids: CASSPTPGATGELFF.

V usage is TRBV29-1 and J usage is TRBJ2-7; 7 bases fit TRBD1. The CDR3 is 13 amino acids. V lost 4 bases to trimming and J lost 5 bases; unmatched junction nucleotides: 8. CDR1 is SQVTM, CDR2 ANQGSEA, per germline. In DNA form, the CDR3 reads TGCAGCGTTGTGATGACAGGGATCCACGAGCAGTACTTC. Encoded protein: CSVVMTGIHEQYF.

There are many counts of this clonotype. The chain joins TRBV28 to TRBJ1-2; possible D gene TRBD1, 5 bases. V lost 5 bases to trimming and J lost 6 bases, with 16 bases between them. The CDR3 has 14 residues. Germline CDR1 reads MDHEN; CDR2 reads SYDVKM. The CDR3 sequence is CASSAMSGADGYTF. In nucleotides, the CDR3 is TGTGCCAGCAGTGCCATGTCCGGGGCCGATGGCTACACCTTC.